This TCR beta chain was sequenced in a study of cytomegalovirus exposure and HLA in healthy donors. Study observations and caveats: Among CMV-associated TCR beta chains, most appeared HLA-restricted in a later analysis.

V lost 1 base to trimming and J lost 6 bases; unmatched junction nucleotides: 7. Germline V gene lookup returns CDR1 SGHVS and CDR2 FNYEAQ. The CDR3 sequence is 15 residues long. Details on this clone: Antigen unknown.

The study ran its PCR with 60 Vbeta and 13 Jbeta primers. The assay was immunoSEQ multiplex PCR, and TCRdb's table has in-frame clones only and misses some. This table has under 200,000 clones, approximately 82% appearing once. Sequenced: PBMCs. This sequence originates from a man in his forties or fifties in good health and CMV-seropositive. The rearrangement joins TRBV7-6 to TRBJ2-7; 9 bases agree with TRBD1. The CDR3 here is CASSLGGQGQGEQYF. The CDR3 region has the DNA TGTGCCAGCAGCTTAGGGGGACAGGGCCAAGGCGAGCAGTACTTC.